This entry lists 6 T cell receptor beta chains sequenced from one sample in a study of T cell repertoires in cytomegalovirus infection (dated by TCRdb to the late 2010s). The listed sequencing device is Illumina HiSeq 1500. The public reads were reprocessed in TCRdb via fastp at Q25 and MiXCR, keeping in-frame beta chains. All rows with the same CDR3 protein become a single entry with the most common DNA and genes. The sample table lists about 600,000 distinct CDR3 sequences, roughly 26% of them with a count of one. The top ten constitute approximately 8.2% of the sample. Sequencing was performed on CD8+ T cells from PBMCs. Source of these receptors: a human donor in good health (CMV status not recorded). Some clones in this sample may be carry-over from other donors' samples.

This clonotype was observed a few times. The rearrangement joins TRBV2 to TRBJ1-1, with D unresolved. V lost 8 bases and J 3 bases, leaving 4 bases between the germline ends. This CDR3 region has 10 residues. CDR1 and CDR2 from the germline V gene are SNHLY and FYNNEI. The CDR3 protein is CASVDTEAFF. The CDR3 nucleotides are TGTGCCAGCGTAGACACTGAAGCTTTCTTT.

Regarding this clonotype: Its ends do not fully match the called genes, so a read error is possible. CDR3 in DNA: TGTGTCAGCAGCTTAGGGGGACGGGAGCTGTTTTTT. Translated, it gives CVSSLGGRELFF. The chain recombines TRBV7-8 with TRBJ2-2; D might be TRBD1 (6 bases). The CDR3 is made up of 12 amino acids. Per the germline V gene, CDR1 is SGHVS and CDR2 is FQNEAQ.

DNA of the CDR3: TGCAGCGTTGGACAGTCCTACGAGCAGTACTTC. It specifies CSVGQSYEQYF. The V gene is TRBV29-1, the J gene TRBJ2-7; tentatively, D is TRBD1 (5 bases). Per germline, CDR1 SQVTM and CDR2 ANQGSEA. V lost 4 bases, J lost 1 base, and 5 bases lay in between. The CDR3 extends over 11 amino acids.

This clonotype was detected a few times. The gene calls are TRBV4-3 and TRBJ2-1; 11 positions match TRBD2. The germline V gene encodes CDR1 LGHNA and CDR2 YSLEER. This CDR3 has 17 amino acids. With 4 bases clipped from V and 0 bases from J, the junction kept 5 bases outside the gene matches. CDR3 nucleotide sequence: TGCGCCAGCAGCCGACTAGCGGGGTCGAGCTCCTACAATGAGCAGTTCTTC. Translation: CASSRLAGSSSYNEQFF.

This clonotype was recorded at least ten times. The rearrangement uses TRBV7-9 and TRBJ2-1; D is possibly TRBD1 (6 bases). Trimming took 5 bases from V and 9 from J, leaving 11 bases between them. This CDR3 is built from 12 residues. Germline V gene data show CDR1 as SEHNR and CDR2 as FQNEAQ (reference sequence). DNA of the CDR3: TGTGCCAGCAGCCTCAAAGGGGGTGAGCAGTTCTTC. This codes for CASSLKGGEQFF.

This clonotype was seen at least ten times. The rearrangement uses TRBV7-2 and TRBJ2-1; a possible D gene is TRBD2 (5 bases). V was clipped by 5 bases and J by 0 bases, with 14 bases between them. The CDR3 has 16 residues. Germline CDR1 reads SGHTA; CDR2 reads FQGNSA. CDR3 amino acids: CASSLARVSSYNEQFF. In DNA, the CDR3 is TGTGCCAGCAGCCTCGCGCGGGTTAGCTCCTACAATGAGCAGTTCTTC.